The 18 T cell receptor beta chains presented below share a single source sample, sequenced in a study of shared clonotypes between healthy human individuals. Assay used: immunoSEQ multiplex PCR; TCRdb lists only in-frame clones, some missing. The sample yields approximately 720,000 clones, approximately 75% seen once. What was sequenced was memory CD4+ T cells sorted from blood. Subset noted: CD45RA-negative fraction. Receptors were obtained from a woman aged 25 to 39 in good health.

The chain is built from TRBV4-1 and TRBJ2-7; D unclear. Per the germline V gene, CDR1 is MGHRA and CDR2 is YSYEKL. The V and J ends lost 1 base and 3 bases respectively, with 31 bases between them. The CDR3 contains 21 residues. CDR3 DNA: TGCGCCAGCAGCCAAGGAGTGGGCGCTGGCTCGTTTTCTGTTTCGGTCTACGAGCAGTACTTC. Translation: CASSQGVGAGSFSVSVYEQYF.

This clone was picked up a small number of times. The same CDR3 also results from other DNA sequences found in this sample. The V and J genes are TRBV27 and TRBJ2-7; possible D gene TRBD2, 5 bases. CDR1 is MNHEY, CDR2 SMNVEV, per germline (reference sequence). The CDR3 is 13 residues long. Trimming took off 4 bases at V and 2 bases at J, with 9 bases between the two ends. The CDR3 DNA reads TGTGCCAGCAGTTCGAGGGAGACCTACGAGCAGTACTTC. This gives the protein CASSSRETYEQYF.

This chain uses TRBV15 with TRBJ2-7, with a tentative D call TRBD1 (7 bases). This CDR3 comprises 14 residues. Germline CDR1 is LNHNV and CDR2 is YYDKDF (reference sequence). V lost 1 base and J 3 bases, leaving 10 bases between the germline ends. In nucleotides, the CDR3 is TGTGCCACCAGCAGAGGGGGGGACAGCTACGAGCAGTACTTC. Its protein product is CATSRGGDSYEQYF.

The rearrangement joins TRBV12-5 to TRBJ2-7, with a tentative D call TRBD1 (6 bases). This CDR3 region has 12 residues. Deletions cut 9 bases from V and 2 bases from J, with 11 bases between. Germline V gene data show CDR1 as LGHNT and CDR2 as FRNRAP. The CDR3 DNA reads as TGTGCTAGCGCAGGGGAGACCTACGAGCAGTACTTC. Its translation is CASAGETYEQYF.

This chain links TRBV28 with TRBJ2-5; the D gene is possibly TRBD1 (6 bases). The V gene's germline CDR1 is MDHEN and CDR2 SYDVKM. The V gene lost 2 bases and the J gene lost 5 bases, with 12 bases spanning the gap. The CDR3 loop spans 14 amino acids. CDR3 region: CASSLPHRVETQYF. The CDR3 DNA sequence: TGTGCCAGCAGTTTACCGCACAGGGTGGAGACCCAGTACTTC.

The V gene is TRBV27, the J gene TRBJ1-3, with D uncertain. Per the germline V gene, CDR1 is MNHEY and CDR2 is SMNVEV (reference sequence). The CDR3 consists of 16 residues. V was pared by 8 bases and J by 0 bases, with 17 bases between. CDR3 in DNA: TGTGCCAGCGGCCCATCGGCCGGGAGCTCTGGAAACACCATATATTTT. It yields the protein CASGPSAGSSGNTIYF.

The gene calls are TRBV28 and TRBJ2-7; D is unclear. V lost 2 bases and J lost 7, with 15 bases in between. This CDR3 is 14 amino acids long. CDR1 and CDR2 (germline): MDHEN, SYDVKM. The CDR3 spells CASSLGSQPWEQYF. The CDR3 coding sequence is TGTGCCAGCAGTTTAGGTTCACAACCCTGGGAGCAGTACTTC.

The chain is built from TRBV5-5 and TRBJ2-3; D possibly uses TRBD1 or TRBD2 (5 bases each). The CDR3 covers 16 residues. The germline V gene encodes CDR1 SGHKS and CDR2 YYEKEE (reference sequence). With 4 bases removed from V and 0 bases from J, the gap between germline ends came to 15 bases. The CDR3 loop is CASSPGAPPSTDTQYF. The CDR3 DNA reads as TGTGCCAGCAGCCCCGGGGCTCCTCCTAGCACAGATACGCAGTATTTT.

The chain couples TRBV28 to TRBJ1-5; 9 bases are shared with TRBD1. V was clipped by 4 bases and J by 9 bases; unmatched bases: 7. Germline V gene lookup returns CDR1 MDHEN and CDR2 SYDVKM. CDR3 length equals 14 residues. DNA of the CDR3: TGTGCCAGCAGTTCCCGACAGGGGGTTAGGCCCCAGCATTTT. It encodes CASSSRQGVRPQHF.

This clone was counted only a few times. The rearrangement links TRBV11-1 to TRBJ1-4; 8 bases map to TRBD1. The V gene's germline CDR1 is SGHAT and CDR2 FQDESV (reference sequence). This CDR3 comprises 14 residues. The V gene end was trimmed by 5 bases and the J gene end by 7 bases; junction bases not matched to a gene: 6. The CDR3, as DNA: TGTGCCAGCAGCGGGGACAGGAGAGTTGAAAAACTGTTTTTT. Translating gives CASSGDRRVEKLFF.

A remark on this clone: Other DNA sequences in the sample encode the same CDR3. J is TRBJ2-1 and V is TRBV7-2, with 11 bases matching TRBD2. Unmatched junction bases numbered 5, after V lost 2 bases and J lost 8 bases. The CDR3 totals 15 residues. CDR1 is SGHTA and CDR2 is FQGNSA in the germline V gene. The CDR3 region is CASSLLAGGGHEQFF. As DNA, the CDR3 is TGTGCCAGCAGCTTACTAGCGGGAGGAGGTCATGAGCAGTTCTTC.

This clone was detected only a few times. CDR3 DNA: TGTGCCAGCAGGTCCGGACAGGTGGGAAACACCATATATTTT. It is translated as CASRSGQVGNTIYF. This chain connects TRBV6-5 to TRBJ1-3; TRBD1 matches 7 bases. CDR3 length: 14 amino acids. CDR1 is MNHEY and CDR2 is SVGAGI in the germline V gene. V lost 6 bases to trimming and J lost 4 bases; unmatched junction nucleotides: 6.

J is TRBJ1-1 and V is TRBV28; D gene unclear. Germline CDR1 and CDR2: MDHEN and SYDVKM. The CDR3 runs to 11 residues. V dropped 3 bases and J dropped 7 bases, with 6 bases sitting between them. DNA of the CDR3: TGTGCCAGCAGTTTTATAGGTGAAGCTTTCTTT. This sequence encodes CASSFIGEAFF.

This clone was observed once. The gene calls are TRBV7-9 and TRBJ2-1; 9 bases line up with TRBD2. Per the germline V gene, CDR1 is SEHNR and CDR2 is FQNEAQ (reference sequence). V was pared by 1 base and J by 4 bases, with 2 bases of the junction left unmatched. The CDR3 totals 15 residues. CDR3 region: CASSLVLAGYNEQFF. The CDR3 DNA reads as TGTGCCAGCAGCTTAGTACTAGCGGGTTACAATGAGCAGTTCTTC.

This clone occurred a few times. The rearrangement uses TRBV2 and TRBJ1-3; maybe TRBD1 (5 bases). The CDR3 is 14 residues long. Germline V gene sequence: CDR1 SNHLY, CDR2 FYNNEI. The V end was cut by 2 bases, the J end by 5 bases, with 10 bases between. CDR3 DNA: TGTGCCAGCAGTGAACAGGGATACAGAAACACCATATATTTT. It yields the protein CASSEQGYRNTIYF.

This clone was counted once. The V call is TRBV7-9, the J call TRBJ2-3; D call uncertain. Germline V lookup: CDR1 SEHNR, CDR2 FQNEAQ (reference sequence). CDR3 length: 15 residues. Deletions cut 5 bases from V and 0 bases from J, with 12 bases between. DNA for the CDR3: TGTGCCAGCAGCCCCCGCGAGCTGAGCACAGATACGCAGTATTTT. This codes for CASSPRELSTDTQYF. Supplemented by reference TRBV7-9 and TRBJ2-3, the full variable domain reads DTGVSQNPRHKITKRGQNVTFRCDPISEHNRLYWYRQTLGQGPEFLTYFQNEAQLEKSRLLSDRFSAERPKGSFSTLEIQRTEQGDSAMYLCASSPRELSTDTQYFGPGTRLTVL.

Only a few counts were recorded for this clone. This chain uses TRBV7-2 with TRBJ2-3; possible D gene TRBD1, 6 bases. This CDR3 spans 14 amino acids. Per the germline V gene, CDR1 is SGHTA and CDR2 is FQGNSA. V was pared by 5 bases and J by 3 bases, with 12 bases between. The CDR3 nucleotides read TGTGCCAGCAGCGTCAGGGGAAGGACAGATACGCAGTATTTT. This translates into CASSVRGRTDTQYF.

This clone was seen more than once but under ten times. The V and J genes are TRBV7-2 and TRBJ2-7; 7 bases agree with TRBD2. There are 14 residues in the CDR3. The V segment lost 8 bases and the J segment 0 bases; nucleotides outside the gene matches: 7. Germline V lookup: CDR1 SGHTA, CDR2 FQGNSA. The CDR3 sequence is CASHLQRDSYEQYF. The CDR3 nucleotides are TGTGCCAGCCATCTCCAGCGGGACTCCTACGAGCAGTACTTC.